The source of this T cell receptor (beta chain) is a study of T cells in localized non-small cell lung cancer. General study points: The appearance of a median about 62 of the top 100 tumor clones was seen in adjacent lung.

Clones were read by immunoSEQ multiplex PCR, and TCRdb kept only the in-frame ones, dropping some. This table holds roughly 6,000 clones, 84% found once. A remark on this clone: Its antigen is undetermined.

The V end was cut by 3 bases, the J end by 7 bases, with 14 bases between. The germline gives CDR1 SGHKS, CDR2 YYEKEE (reference sequence). The CDR3 loop spans 14 amino acids. The sequencing here drew on peripheral blood mononuclear cells, taken before any cancer treatment. The TCR sequence derives from a female donor of 60 years or more with stage II lung adenocarcinoma. J is TRBJ1-5 and V is TRBV5-5; D may be TRBD1 (6 bases). The CDR3 here is CASSSQGTGQPQHF. CDR3 coding DNA: TGTGCCAGCAGCTCTCAGGGGACCGGGCAGCCCCAGCATTTT.